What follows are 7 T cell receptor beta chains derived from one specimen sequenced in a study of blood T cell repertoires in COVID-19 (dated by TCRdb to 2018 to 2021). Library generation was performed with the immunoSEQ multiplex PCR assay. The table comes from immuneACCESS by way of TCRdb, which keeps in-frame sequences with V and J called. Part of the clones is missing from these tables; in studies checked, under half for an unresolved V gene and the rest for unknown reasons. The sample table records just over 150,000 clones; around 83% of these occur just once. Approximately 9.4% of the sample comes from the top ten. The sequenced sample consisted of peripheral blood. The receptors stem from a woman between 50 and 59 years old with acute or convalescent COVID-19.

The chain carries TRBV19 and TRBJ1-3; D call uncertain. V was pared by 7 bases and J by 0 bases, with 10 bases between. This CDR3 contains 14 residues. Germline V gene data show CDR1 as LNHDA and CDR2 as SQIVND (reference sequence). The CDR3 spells CASTRSLSGNTIYF. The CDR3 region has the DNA TGTGCCAGTACCAGGTCCCTCTCTGGAAACACCATATATTTT.

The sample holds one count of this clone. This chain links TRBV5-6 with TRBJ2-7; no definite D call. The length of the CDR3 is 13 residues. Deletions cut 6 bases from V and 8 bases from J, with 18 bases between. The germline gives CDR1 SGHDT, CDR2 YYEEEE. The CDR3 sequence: CASTLRKAQKQYF. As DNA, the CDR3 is TGTGCCAGCACCCTCAGGAAGGCCCAAAAGCAGTACTTC.

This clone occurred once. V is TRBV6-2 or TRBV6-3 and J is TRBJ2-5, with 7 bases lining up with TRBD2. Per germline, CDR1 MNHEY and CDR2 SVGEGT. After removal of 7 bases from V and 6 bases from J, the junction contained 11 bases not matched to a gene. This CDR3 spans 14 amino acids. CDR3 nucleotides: TGTGCCAGCACCCCAGCGGGAATGGGGAAGACCCAGTACTTC. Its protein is CASTPAGMGKTQYF.

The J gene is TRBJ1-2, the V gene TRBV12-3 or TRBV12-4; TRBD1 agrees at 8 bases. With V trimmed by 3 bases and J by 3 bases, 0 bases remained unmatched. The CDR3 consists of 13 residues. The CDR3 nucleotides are TGTGCCAGCAGTTTGGACAGGGACTATGGCTACACCTTC. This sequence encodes CASSLDRDYGYTF.

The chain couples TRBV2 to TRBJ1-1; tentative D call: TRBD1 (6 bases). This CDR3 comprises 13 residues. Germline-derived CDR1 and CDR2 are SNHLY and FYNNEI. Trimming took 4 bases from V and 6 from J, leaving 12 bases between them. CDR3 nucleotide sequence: TGTGCCAGCAGTGGACAGGAGGCACCTGAAGCTTTCTTT. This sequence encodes CASSGQEAPEAFF.

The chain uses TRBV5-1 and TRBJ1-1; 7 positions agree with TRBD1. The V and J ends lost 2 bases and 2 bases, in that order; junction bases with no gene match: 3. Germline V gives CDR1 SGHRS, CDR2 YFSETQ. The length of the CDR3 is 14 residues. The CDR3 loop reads CASSFGTANTEAFF. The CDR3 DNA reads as TGCGCCAGCAGCTTCGGGACAGCAAACACTGAAGCTTTCTTT.

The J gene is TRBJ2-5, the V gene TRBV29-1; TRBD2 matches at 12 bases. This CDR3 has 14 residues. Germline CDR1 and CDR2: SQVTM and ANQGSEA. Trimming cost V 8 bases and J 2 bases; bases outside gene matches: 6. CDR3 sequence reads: CSSNGLAGQETQYF. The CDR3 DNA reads TGCAGCTCCAACGGACTAGCGGGGCAAGAGACCCAGTACTTC.